A selection of T cell receptor beta chains follows, all from one sample in a study of identical twins. TCRdb reprocessed the 5' RACE reads with MiXCR, giving one entry per CDR3 protein. The sample includes a few hundred thousand distinct CDR3 sequences, approximately 10% of them seen just once. Separately, the same data were catalogued under a study of yellow fever vaccine responses in identical twins.

Material: PBMCs. The receptors here all came from a woman in her late teens or twenties in good health. Each CDR3 is given with its conserved first and last residue. A D gene is named only where the DNA matches it firmly. Clone size is not always given. Where it is, it says once, few, many or a class for expanded clones.

V	size	J	D	DNA	CDR3
TRBV4-1	few	TRBJ2-1	TRBD2	TGCGCCAGCAGCCGCGGACTAGCGGGAGATGAGCAGTTCTTC	CASSRGLAGDEQFF
TRBV29-1	-	TRBJ2-1	TRBD2	TGCAGCGCCCAGCGGGGAAACTATGAGCAGTTCTTC	CSAQRGNYEQFF
TRBV5-1	-	TRBJ2-5	TRBD2	TGCGCCAGCAGCTTAGCGGGGGGTCAACAAGAGACCCAGTACTTC	CASSLAGGQQETQYF
TRBV13	-	TRBJ2-7	TRBD1	TGTGCCAGCAGCCTACTGGGACAGGGGGCGGGTCGGTACTTC	CASSLLGQGAGRYF
TRBV6-1	few	TRBJ2-1	TRBD2	TGTGCCAGCAGTCCGGCCTCACTCGGGAGGGGGGACAATGAGCAGTTCTTC	CASSPASLGRGDNEQFF
TRBV7-9	few	TRBJ1-2	TRBD1	TGTGCCAGCAGCACCTACAGGGGGCCCGCCACCGACTACACCTTC	CASSTYRGPATDYTF
TRBV7-2	few	TRBJ1-1	TRBD1	TGTGCCAGCAGCTTACCGACCAGGGGGCTCGGCACTGAAGCTTTCTTT	CASSLPTRGLGTEAFF
TRBV7-9	few	TRBJ1-3	-	TGTGCCAGCAGCGGCACAGGGTACTCTGGAAACACCATATATTTT	CASSGTGYSGNTIYF
TRBV29-1	many	TRBJ1-1	-	TGCAGCGTTGAAGTCTGGGGGGGCTACGGGTTAGCTTTCTTT	CSVEVWGGYGLAFF
TRBV7-9	-	TRBJ2-1	TRBD2	TGTGCCAGCAGCTTAGTCGGGACTGCGGGGGACGAGCAGTTCTTC	CASSLVGTAGDEQFF
TRBV15	few	TRBJ1-1	-	TGTGCCACCAGCAGAGAGGGGGGGGAGAACACTGAAGCTTTCTTT	CATSREGGENTEAFF
TRBV10-3	few	TRBJ1-5	-	TGTGCCATCAGTGAGTACCAGGGAGCCCAGCCCCAGCATTTT	CAISEYQGAQPQHF
TRBV2	-	TRBJ2-6	-	TGTGCCAGCAGTGGGGGTTTCGCTGGGGCCAACGTCCTGACTTTC	CASSGGFAGANVLTF
TRBV10-3	many	TRBJ2-5	TRBD2	TGTGCCATCAGTGAGTCGTCTAGCGGGGGGGCCCGGCAAGAGACCCAGTACTTC	CAISESSSGGARQETQYF
TRBV20-1	-	TRBJ2-7	-	TGCAGTTTATACGACAGGCGACCCTACGAGCAGTACTTC	CSLYDRRPYEQYF